This is a list of T cell receptor beta chains from one sample in a study of patients and donors after allogeneic stem cell transplantation. Each CDR3 protein gets one entry after TCRdb re-called the RT-PCR reads with MiXCR. The sample gives roughly 940,000 distinct CDR3 sequences, approximately 19% of which show up once; 6% is in the top ten. The sequencing sample was made of blood, either unsorted or a sorted T cell fraction (not recorded which). The receptor source for this set is a human donor who was either an allogeneic HSCT recipient or a stem cell or donor lymphocyte infusion donor (not recorded which). It is not recorded whose cells these are; they may come from a transplant donor. The CDR3 runs from the conserved cysteine through the conserved F or W. The D gene is left open where the match is weak. The size of a clone is reported for some rows only, either as once, few or many, or as a class for expanded clones.

size	V	D	J	DNA	CDR3
many	TRBV5-1	.	TRBJ2-6	TGTGCCAGCAGCCTCTTCTCTGGGGCCAACGTCCTGACTTTC	CASSLFSGANVLTF
.	TRBV7-9	.	TRBJ1-5	TGTGCCAGCAGCTTAGCCCGGGGCGGTAATAGCAATCAGCCCCAGCATTTT	CASSLARGGNSNQPQHF
few	TRBV9	.	TRBJ2-3	TGTGCCAGCAGCGTTGGGGGGGGCAAGGATACGCAGTATTTT	CASSVGGGKDTQYF
.	TRBV12-3/TRBV12-4	.	TRBJ1-1	TGTGCCAGCAGTTTCCTAGGGTTCAACACTGAAGCTTTCTTT	CASSFLGFNTEAFF
.	TRBV20-1	.	TRBJ1-1	TGCAGTGCTAGTTGGACGGTACAAACTGAAGCTTTCTTT	CSASWTVQTEAFF
.	TRBV15	.	TRBJ2-4	TGTGCCACCAGCAGCGGGAGAGCCAAAAACATTCAGTACTTC	CATSSGRAKNIQYF
.	TRBV21-1	.	TRBJ2-7	TGTGCCAGCAGCTCGAAAAGGTCGGGAGGACTCGAATCCTACGAGCAGTACTTC	CASSSKRSGGLESYEQYF
.	TRBV4-3	.	TRBJ1-2	TGCGCCAGCAGCCAAGATCGGTTCAGGGAAGAGGTTGAGAGCTACACCTTC	CASSQDRFREEVESYTF
.	TRBV5-1	.	TRBJ2-5	TGCGCCAGCAGCAAAGATCAAGAGACCCAGTACTTC	CASSKDQETQYF
few	TRBV6-1	.	TRBJ2-7	TGTGCCAGCAGCGACCCCCGGGGTTTCCCCTACGAGCAGTACTTC	CASSDPRGFPYEQYF
few	TRBV7-7	TRBD2	TRBJ2-2	TGTGCCAGCAGAATAACTAGCGGGAGTAGTACCGGGGAGCTGTTTTTT	CASRITSGSSTGELFF
.	TRBV2	.	TRBJ1-6	TGTGCCAGCAGTGAGTCTCGCTCCTATAATTCACCCCTCCACTTT	CASSESRSYNSPLHF
.	TRBV28	.	TRBJ2-7	TGTGCCAGCAGTTTAAGGGGTCCGGCCTCCTACGAGCAGTACTTC	CASSLRGPASYEQYF
.	TRBV3-1	.	TRBJ1-1	TGTGCCAGCAGCTATGCGAGCGGGAACACTGAAGCTTTCTTT	CASSYASGNTEAFF
few	TRBV15	TRBD2	TRBJ2-6	TGTGCCACCAGCAGAGAACTAGCGGGTTTAAGCTCTGGGGCCAACGTCCTGACTTTC	CATSRELAGLSSGANVLTF
few	TRBV5-5	TRBD1	TRBJ2-1	TGTGCCAGCAGCCCCGAGGACAGGGGGGGCCGAGTTGAGCAGTTCTTC	CASSPEDRGGRVEQFF
.	TRBV25-1	.	TRBJ1-5	TGTGCCAGCAGTGAATTGCTCGACGGCCCGAGAGAGCCCCAGCATTTT	CASSELLDGPREPQHF
.	TRBV20-1	.	TRBJ2-5	TGCAGTGCTAGAGATCAGCCTCGTGGCTACCCCCAGTACTTC	CSARDQPRGYPQYF